This TCR beta chain was found in a study of CD8 T cells in ankylosing spondylitis. Study-wide results and limits: Disease-linked clones reportedly showed significant enrichment in matched ankylosing spondylitis synovial fluid.

Germline CDR1 MGHRA, CDR2 YSYEKL. The CDR3 length is 17 residues. The trim removed 0 bases at V and 4 bases at J, leaving 8 bases unmatched. In regard to this clonotype: Its antigen is unidentified.

TCRdb reanalysed the 5' RACE reads using MiXCR and keeps one entry per CDR3 protein. This sample has approximately 100,000 distinct CDR3 sequences, with 24% found just once. The sequencing sample was made of synovial fluid, either unsorted or a sorted T cell fraction (not recorded which). The TCR comes from a male donor with ankylosing spondylitis. This chain connects TRBV4-1 to TRBJ1-4, with TRBD1 identical over 7 bases. CDR3 sequence (DNA): TGCGCCAGCAGCCAAGATCCCCCGACAGGGAATAATGAAAAACTGTTTTTT. This translates into CASSQDPPTGNNEKLFF.